Sequencing of this T cell receptor (beta chain) was carried out in a study of molecular identifiers for immune sequencing clone quantification. TCRdb ran MiXCR on the PCR reads and lists one entry per CDR3 protein. The sample lists 88,000 or so distinct CDR3 sequences; roughly a fifth were seen once. This clonotype was found many times. Germline assignment: CDR1 SGDLS and CDR2 YYNGEE. CDR3 length: 17 residues. The V and J ends lost 4 bases and 0 bases, in that order; junction bases with no gene match: 11. Sequencing input: naive CD8+ T cells from blood, with Jurkat cell RNA spiked in. Subset here: FACS-sorted CD8+CD4-CCR7+CD45RA+ naive T cells. The receptor comes from a human donor in good health. Some libraries in this study had Jurkat cell RNA spiked in. The chain employs TRBV9 and TRBJ1-1, with 8 bases that match TRBD1. CDR3 loop: CASSPRTGLDVNTEAFF. DNA for the CDR3: TGTGCCAGCAGCCCCAGGACAGGGCTTGACGTGAACACTGAAGCTTTCTTT.